This passage covers 19 T cell receptor beta chains from one sample sequenced in a study of shared clonotypes between healthy human individuals (TCRdb year 2020). The library was prepared using the immunoSEQ multiplex PCR assay. TCRdb mirrors the immuneACCESS table, restricted to in-frame sequences. Some clones are absent from its copies; in checked studies, under half trace to an unresolved V gene, and the reason for the others is unknown. The sample contains about 680,000 clones, 60% to 75% of them found a single time. The ten largest account for around 2% of the sample. Sequenced: memory CD4+ T cells sorted from blood. The cell subset or site label on this specimen signifies: CD45RA-negative fraction. These receptors were collected from a woman younger than 45 in good health.

This clone was detected a few times. V is TRBV7-9 and J is TRBJ1-2; TRBD1 agrees at 7 bases. Per the germline V gene, CDR1 is SEHNR and CDR2 is FQNEAQ (reference sequence). V shed 4 bases, J shed 6 bases, and the junction held 8 bases outside the gene matches. The CDR3 is 14 residues long. Here the CDR3 DNA reads TGTGCCAGCAGCTCTGACAGGGATAGGGATGGCTACACCTTC. The encoded protein is CASSSDRDRDGYTF.

This clone was seen many times. The CDR3 region is CASSLGAATKETQYF. The CDR3 bases are TGCGCCAGCAGCTTGGGGGCAGCAACCAAAGAGACCCAGTACTTC. This chain connects TRBV5-1 to TRBJ2-5; D remains ambiguous. V was trimmed by 0 bases and J by 3 bases, leaving 12 bases between them. Per the germline V gene, CDR1 is SGHRS and CDR2 is YFSETQ. CDR3 length: 15 residues.

This clone is medium-sized in the sample. V usage is TRBV29-1 and J usage is TRBJ2-1; D remains ambiguous. Germline V lookup: CDR1 SQVTM, CDR2 ANQGSEA. The CDR3 spans 8 residues. V was pared by 8 bases and J by 7 bases, with 3 bases between. CDR3 region: CSINEQFF. Here the CDR3 DNA reads TGCAGCATAAATGAGCAGTTCTTC.

This clone was recorded a few times. The CDR3 protein is CAISDNDQPQHF. Here the CDR3 DNA reads TGTGCCATCAGTGATAACGATCAGCCCCAGCATTTT. This chain uses TRBV10-3 with TRBJ1-5, with D uncertain. CDR3 length: 12 residues. The V gene's germline CDR1 is ENHRY and CDR2 SYGVKD. V was clipped by 3 bases and J by 5 bases, with 5 bases between them.

The rearrangement links TRBV27 to TRBJ2-3, with 10 bases that match TRBD2. The CDR3 runs to 18 residues. The V segment lost 3 bases and the J segment 6 bases; nucleotides outside the gene matches: 15. The germline CDR1 and CDR2 sequences are MNHEY and SMNVEV (reference sequence). The CDR3 region is CASSFAFASGRRSDTQYF. Written as DNA, the CDR3 is TGTGCCAGCAGTTTCGCCTTTGCTAGCGGGAGAAGGTCCGATACGCAGTATTTT.

This chain uses TRBV15 with TRBJ1-1; D unclear. The CDR3 contains 14 residues. Germline CDR1 reads LNHNV; CDR2 reads YYDKDF (reference sequence). Trimming left V 0 bases short and J 1 base short, with 6 bases between. The CDR3 reads CATSREQKNTEAFF. CDR3 coding DNA: TGTGCCACCAGCAGAGAACAGAAGAACACTGAAGCTTTCTTT.

This chain links TRBV10-3 with TRBJ1-3; TRBD1 is a possible D gene (5 bases). CDR1 and CDR2 (germline): ENHRY, SYGVKD. V gave up 6 bases and J gave up 0 bases, with 12 bases separating them. This CDR3 is built from 15 residues. Here the CDR3 DNA reads TGTGCCATCAGGAACACAGGCGACTCTGGAAACACCATATATTTT. Amino acid sequence: CAIRNTGDSGNTIYF.

The chain links TRBV6-1 to TRBJ2-5; D not certain. Germline CDR1 and CDR2: MNHNS and SASEGT. The CDR3 is 15 amino acids. V lost 4 bases, J lost 0 bases, and 12 bases lay in between. CDR3 residues: CASSGQAGYQETQYF. CDR3 DNA sequence: TGTGCCAGCAGTGGCCAGGCTGGGTACCAAGAGACCCAGTACTTC.

Worth noting for this clone: A much more abundant neighbour one base away suggests this may be a read error. The chain combines TRBV19 with TRBJ2-1; D not certain. CDR1 and CDR2 (germline): LNHDA, SQIVND (reference sequence). Trimming took 5 bases from V and 4 from J, leaving 3 bases between them. CDR3 length: 11 residues. The CDR3: CASSLYNEQFF. The CDR3 bases are TGTGCCAGTAGTTTATACAATGAGCAGTTCTTC.

The chain recombines TRBV19 with TRBJ2-5; the D gene is possibly TRBD2 (6 bases). V was clipped by 1 base and J by 5 bases, with 11 bases between them. The CDR3 extends over 14 amino acids. Germline-derived CDR1 and CDR2 are LNHDA and SQIVND (reference sequence). CDR3 residues: CASSIVGGLETQYF. The CDR3 DNA is TGTGCCAGTAGTATAGTCGGGGGATTGGAGACCCAGTACTTC.

This sequence joins TRBV7-2 and TRBJ2-7; no reliable D call. The CDR3 covers 14 residues. Germline values: CDR1 SGHTA, CDR2 FQGNSA. Trimming pared 1 base from V and 3 bases from J, leaving 10 bases between. CDR3 sequence: CASSLDRLYYEQYF. The CDR3, as DNA: TGTGCCAGCAGCTTAGATAGGCTGTACTACGAGCAGTACTTC.

The chain carries TRBV30 and TRBJ2-7; D is uncertain. Germline V gives CDR1 GTSNPN, CDR2 SVGIG (reference sequence). V was cut by 2 bases and J by 2 bases, with 10 bases left in between. The CDR3 is 13 amino acids. CDR3 protein: CAWSLSTTYEQYF. In DNA, the CDR3 is TGTGCCTGGAGTCTGTCGACGACCTACGAGCAGTACTTC.

About this clone: It may be a read error: a sequence one base away is much more abundant. In the same sample, other DNA sequences code for this CDR3. The V gene is TRBV6-5, the J gene TRBJ2-5; D call uncertain. This CDR3 is 11 amino acids long. Germline V gene lookup returns CDR1 MNHEY and CDR2 SVGAGI. Trimming pared 0 bases from V and 5 bases from J, leaving 1 base between. The DNA of the CDR3 is TGTGCCAGCAGTTACTCTGAGACCCAGTACTTC. Translated, it gives CASSYSETQYF.

This clone was detected only once. This rearrangement joins TRBV7-8 to TRBJ1-5; D might be TRBD1 (5 bases). V lost 5 bases and J 4 bases, leaving 15 bases between the germline ends. The CDR3 has 15 amino acids. Germline V gene sequence: CDR1 SGHVS, CDR2 FQNEAQ. The CDR3 DNA sequence: TGTGCCAGCAGCCCCGAGGGGTTAGCAAATCAGCCCCAGCATTTT. This gives the protein CASSPEGLANQPQHF.

This clone turned up a few times. The chain links TRBV15 to TRBJ2-7; 9 bases fit TRBD1. The CDR3 is 15 amino acids. The J segment lost 1 base and the V segment lost 5 bases, leaving 6 bases of the junction unmatched. Germline lookup yields CDR1 LNHNV and CDR2 YYDKDF (reference sequence). The CDR3 sequence is CATSGTGTGSYEQYF. The DNA for the CDR3 is TGTGCCACCAGCGGAACCGGGACAGGGTCCTACGAGCAGTACTTC.

The gene calls are TRBV29-1 and TRBJ1-1; 8 nucleotides align to TRBD1. CDR1 is SQVTM and CDR2 is ANQGSEA in the germline V gene. The ends lost 3 bases at V and 10 bases at J; junction bases unmatched: 4. The CDR3 loop spans 11 amino acids. CDR3 DNA sequence: TGCAGCGTTGAGGACAGGGAATCAGCTTTCTTT. As protein: CSVEDRESAFF.

The chain recombines TRBV6-1 with TRBJ2-2; D unclear. Germline values: CDR1 MNHNS, CDR2 SASEGT. This CDR3 has 13 residues. V was shortened by 7 bases and J by 6 bases, with 12 bases between the two germline ends. CDR3 DNA: TGTGCCAGCAATTCACGGTTACCCGGGGAGCTGTTTTTT. Translating it yields CASNSRLPGELFF.

The chain couples TRBV20-1 to TRBJ2-7, with no clear D. This CDR3 is built from 10 residues. The germline V gene encodes CDR1 DFQATT and CDR2 SNEGSKA (reference sequence). V shed 5 bases and J shed 6 bases, with 8 bases lying between them. DNA for the CDR3: TGCAGTGCTGGATACGGCGAGCAGTACTTC. Its translation: CSAGYGEQYF.

This chain uses TRBV7-8 with TRBJ1-1, with 7 positions matching TRBD1. V gave up 5 bases and J gave up 4 bases; unmatched junction bases: 7. CDR1 SGHVS and CDR2 FQNEAQ come from the germline V gene. This CDR3 contains 14 residues. CDR3 DNA sequence: TGTGCCAGCAGCGTAAGACAGGGAGGCACTGAAGCTTTCTTT. It encodes CASSVRQGGTEAFF.